This T cell receptor beta chain derives from a study of blood T cells in healthy people across ages. To note about this clonotype: A junction end diverges from the germline sequence, so it may reflect a read error.

Germline loops: CDR1 ENHRY, CDR2 SYGVKD. The CDR3 sequence is 15 residues long. Primed by a sample-barcoded 5' primer and a J-beta primer mix, a second PCR proceeded for 7 to 11 cycles. A 12-random-nucleotide template-switch adaptor tagged each cDNA molecule. Each CDR3 protein is one row after TCRdb ran MiXCR on the 5' RACE reads. The table records hundreds of thousands of distinct CDR3 sequences, 20% to 30% of them present only once. This same sample was also part of a study on T cells of mothers and their children.

The receptor's source is a boy aged 10-17 years in good health. The chain employs TRBV10-3 and TRBJ2-5; 9 bases map to TRBD2. Near its end, the DNA agrees better with TRBJ2-1, so the J call may be wrong. The sample consisted of blood. The CDR3 region is CAITEGSSGDNEQFF. DNA for the CDR3: TGTGCCATCACTGAGGGGTCTAGCGGGGACAATGAGCAGTTCTTC.